The source of this T cell receptor beta chain is a study of blood T cell repertoires in COVID-19. Germline CDR1 is SNHLY and CDR2 is FYNNEI. The CDR3 consists of 13 residues. Trimming left V 9 bases short and J 7 bases short, with 16 bases between. Profiling relied on immunoSEQ multiplex PCR, and the TCRdb table lists in-frame clones only, not all of them. The sample lists under 350,000 clones, roughly 85% occurring once. The sample comprised peripheral blood. The rearrangement joins TRBV2 to TRBJ2-4; D is perhaps TRBD2 (6 bases). The sequence was collected from a human donor in a cohort sampled during active COVID-19. CDR3 region: CASRYRDFNIQYF. DNA for the CDR3: TGTGCCAGTAGGTACCGGGACTTCAACATTCAGTACTTC.